These 26 T cell receptor beta chains originate from one sample sequenced in a study of beta chain features in type 1 diabetes. Study-wide results and limits: Significant though moderate, a shortening of TCRB CDR3s appeared in all four CD4+ subsets of Type 1 diabetes patients.

Reverse transcribing all isolated RNA meant expressed TCRB transcripts were sequenced. Produced via immunoSEQ multiplex PCR; TCRdb's table is partial and in-frame only. The repertoire holds under 350,000 clones, with more than 13% as singletons. Their antigens are not known. The sample taken for sequencing was naive CD4+ T cells from blood. The source of these receptors is a man aged 25-45 years with type 1 diabetes.

This clone was seen a handful of times. This chain joins TRBV28 and TRBJ1-1; D remains ambiguous. V lost 5 bases to trimming and J lost 2 bases, with 12 bases between them. The CDR3 runs to 14 residues. The germline CDR1 and CDR2 sequences are MDHEN and SYDVKM. The chain's CDR3 is CASSPHAVNTEAFF. The CDR3 nucleotides read TGTGCCAGCAGTCCACATGCAGTTAACACTGAAGCTTTCTTT.

The CDR3 is CASSTTGGSWGYTF. CDR3 in DNA: TGTGCCAGCAGTACCACAGGGGGGTCGTGGGGCTACACCTTC. The chain is built from TRBV28 and TRBJ1-2; TRBD1 aligns across 8 bases. The CDR3 runs 14 residues. With V trimmed by 5 bases and J by 8 bases, 10 bases remained unmatched. Germline V gives CDR1 MDHEN, CDR2 SYDVKM.

This clone was observed a handful of times. This sequence joins TRBV2 and TRBJ2-1; 10 bases agree with TRBD2. The CDR3 is 16 amino acids. Unmatched junction bases numbered 8, after V lost 2 bases and J lost 7 bases. Germline lookup yields CDR1 SNHLY and CDR2 FYNNEI. The CDR3 protein is CASSERPSGSSNEQFF. The CDR3, as DNA: TGTGCCAGCAGTGAAAGGCCTAGCGGGAGCAGTAATGAGCAGTTCTTC.

This clone was recorded a few times. The chain employs TRBV2 and TRBJ1-5, with a possible D match to TRBD1 (6 bases). This CDR3 is built from 15 residues. CDR1 is SNHLY, CDR2 FYNNEI, per germline. Trimming left V 4 bases short and J 2 bases short, with 12 bases between. The CDR3 loop reads CASSADSRGNQPQHF. The CDR3 DNA reads TGTGCCAGCAGTGCGGACAGCCGTGGCAATCAGCCCCAGCATTTT. Drawing the rest from reference TRBV2 and TRBJ1-5, the complete variable domain is EPEVTQTPSHQVTQMGQEVILRCVPISNHLYFYWYRQILGQKVEFLVSFYNNEISEKSEIFDDQFSVERPDGSNFTLKIRSTKLEDSAMYFCASSADSRGNQPQHFGDGTRLSIL.

This clone was seen a handful of times. This chain uses TRBV25-1 with TRBJ1-1, with D perhaps matching TRBD1 (5 bases). The CDR3 loop spans 15 amino acids. CDR1 MGHDK and CDR2 SYGVNS come from the germline V gene. V was cut by 4 bases and J by 0 bases, with 12 bases left in between. CDR3 protein: CASSVSGNVNTEAFF. In nucleotides, the CDR3 is TGTGCCAGCAGTGTATCAGGGAACGTGAACACTGAAGCTTTCTTT.

The chain recombines TRBV20-1 with TRBJ2-5; D call uncertain. The V end lost 5 bases, the J end lost 3 bases, and 4 bases lay between the germline ends. Germline V gene sequence: CDR1 DFQATT, CDR2 SNEGSKA (reference sequence). The CDR3 totals 10 residues. The CDR3 nucleotides read TGCAGTGCTCAAAAAGAGACCCAGTACTTC. This codes for CSAQKETQYF.

This clone was observed a handful of times. This chain links TRBV5-4 with TRBJ2-1; D is perhaps TRBD2 (6 bases). The germline CDR1 and CDR2 sequences are SGHNT and YYREEE (reference sequence). V lost 4 bases, J lost 0 bases, and 14 bases lay in between. The CDR3 totals 16 residues. The CDR3 region is CASSLEAGSSYNEQFF. CDR3 DNA: TGTGCCAGCAGCCTCGAAGCCGGGAGCTCCTACAATGAGCAGTTCTTC. The whole variable domain, remainder taken from reference TRBV5-4 and TRBJ2-1, is ETGVTQSPTHLIKTRGQQVTLRCSSQSGHNTVSWYQQALGQGPQFIFQYYREEENGRGNFPPRFSGLQFPNYSSELNVNALELDDSALYLCASSLEAGSSYNEQFFGPGTRLTVL.

The chain employs TRBV9 and TRBJ2-1, with TRBD2 as a possible D gene (5 bases). The CDR3 is made up of 18 amino acids. V was trimmed by 3 bases and J by 0 bases, leaving 19 bases between them. The V gene's germline CDR1 is SGDLS and CDR2 YYNGEE. The chain's CDR3 is CASSAHQRTSSSYNEQFF. CDR3 coding DNA: TGTGCCAGCAGCGCCCATCAAAGGACTTCCAGCTCCTACAATGAGCAGTTCTTC.

The J gene is TRBJ2-1, the V gene TRBV7-9; TRBD1 aligns across 11 bases. CDR1 is SEHNR, CDR2 FQNEAQ, per germline (reference sequence). V dropped 7 bases and J dropped 3; count of bases not matched to a gene: 5. The CDR3 runs to 15 residues. The CDR3, as DNA: TGTGCCAGCAACGAGGGACAGGGGGACTACAATGAGCAGTTCTTC. It codes for CASNEGQGDYNEQFF.

This sequence joins TRBV30 and TRBJ1-1; maybe TRBD1 (5 bases). The CDR3 totals 13 residues. V was trimmed by 0 bases and J by 1 base, leaving 6 bases between them. Germline-derived CDR1 and CDR2 are GTSNPN and SVGIG (reference sequence). This chain's CDR3 is CAWSVQANTEAFF. The CDR3 coding sequence is TGTGCCTGGAGTGTACAGGCGAACACTGAAGCTTTCTTT.

The chain links TRBV7-2 to TRBJ1-2; TRBD1 matches 7 bases. Germline lookup yields CDR1 SGHTA and CDR2 FQGNSA. Unmatched junction bases numbered 9, after V lost 1 base and J lost 4 bases. CDR3 size: 16 residues. This CDR3 is CASSLGGGGYSYGYTF. CDR3 nucleotide sequence: TGTGCCAGCAGCTTAGGCGGAGGGGGCTATAGCTATGGCTACACCTTC.

The gene calls are TRBV9 and TRBJ2-5; 12 nucleotides agree with TRBD2. Trimming took 0 bases from V and 5 from J; bases not matched to a gene: 5. The germline gives CDR1 SGDLS, CDR2 YYNGEE. This CDR3 comprises 16 residues. The DNA for the CDR3 is TGTGCCAGCAGCGTAGCGTCTCTAGCGGGAGGGGAGACCCAGTACTTC. Residues: CASSVASLAGGETQYF.

J is TRBJ1-1 and V is TRBV19, with 11 bases fitting TRBD1. Germline V gene sequence: CDR1 LNHDA, CDR2 SQIVND (reference sequence). This CDR3 is built from 15 residues. The J segment lost 3 bases and the V segment lost 5 bases, leaving 5 bases of the junction unmatched. This chain's CDR3 is CASSPWGQGDTEAFF. The CDR3 DNA reads TGTGCCAGTAGTCCGTGGGGACAGGGGGACACTGAAGCTTTCTTT.

This clone appeared a few times. The junction does not match germline at one end; this may be a read error. The rearrangement links TRBV28 to TRBJ2-3; maybe TRBD1 (6 bases). The CDR3 runs to 14 residues. From germline, CDR1 is MDHEN and CDR2 SYDVKM. The CDR3 reads CASKPGQSTDTLYF. CDR3 bases: TGTGCCAGCAAACCGGGACAAAGCACAGATACGCTGTATTTT.

This clone came up a few times. This chain links TRBV9 with TRBJ2-1; TRBD2 matches at 11 bases. Germline-derived CDR1 and CDR2 are SGDLS and YYNGEE. With V trimmed by 2 bases and J by 4 bases, 2 bases remained unmatched. This CDR3 region has 15 residues. The DNA of the CDR3 is TGTGCCAGCAGCGTCGGGACTAGCGGTTACAATGAGCAGTTCTTC. Amino acids: CASSVGTSGYNEQFF.

This clone was picked up a small number of times. The chain combines TRBV9 with TRBJ2-7; D ambiguous. CDR3 length equals 14 residues. From germline, CDR1 is SGDLS and CDR2 YYNGEE. Trimming removed 0 bases from V and 6 bases from J, with 13 bases in between. DNA for the CDR3: TGTGCCAGCAGCGTAGTCGATAGTCTCTCCGAGCAGTACTTC. Protein product: CASSVVDSLSEQYF.

This clone was seen a handful of times. The V gene is TRBV18, the J gene TRBJ2-7; possibly TRBD1 for D (6 bases). CDR3 size: 15 residues. Germline-derived CDR1 and CDR2 are KGHSH and LQKENI. The V end lost 4 bases, the J end lost 3 bases, and 16 bases lay between the germline ends. The CDR3 DNA is TGTGCCAGCTCACGGCCTCCGGGACAAAGCTACGAGCAGTACTTC. It is translated as CASSRPPGQSYEQYF.

There are a few counts of this clone. The genes are TRBV19 and TRBJ1-5; D is uncertain. V lost 10 bases, J lost 2 bases, and 15 bases lay in between. This CDR3 contains 14 residues. The V gene's germline CDR1 is LNHDA and CDR2 SQIVND (reference sequence). The CDR3 nucleotides are TGTGCCACCAGAACGGAGCCGGGCAATCAGCCCCAGCATTTT. It specifies CATRTEPGNQPQHF.

The chain has TRBV20-1 and TRBJ2-3, with D hard to call. The CDR3 is made up of 10 amino acids. Germline V lookup: CDR1 DFQATT, CDR2 SNEGSKA (reference sequence). The V end lost 8 bases, the J end lost 6 bases, and 9 bases lay between the germline ends. The CDR3 sequence: CSTLRDTQYF. The CDR3 bases are TGCAGTACCCTGAGGGATACGCAGTATTTT.

The table lists this clone with a few counts. V is TRBV4-2 and J is TRBJ2-7, with D maybe TRBD2 (6 bases). Trimming left V 0 bases short and J 4 bases short, with 16 bases between. This CDR3 is built from 16 residues. CDR1 is LGHNA, CDR2 YNFKEQ, per germline. This CDR3 is CASSQEYSGSGYEQYF. DNA of the CDR3: TGTGCCAGCAGCCAAGAGTACTCCGGGAGCGGGTACGAGCAGTACTTC.

The V gene is TRBV19, the J gene TRBJ2-3, with TRBD1 as a possible D gene (5 bases). V lost 5 bases, J lost 1 base, and 13 bases lay in between. The CDR3 consists of 15 residues. Germline V gene data show CDR1 as LNHDA and CDR2 as SQIVND (reference sequence). This chain's CDR3 is CASSFSGKGTDTQYF. The CDR3 region has the DNA TGTGCCAGTAGTTTTTCAGGGAAAGGCACAGATACGCAGTATTTT.

This clone was observed a few times. V usage is TRBV5-1 and J usage is TRBJ2-7, with D possibly being TRBD2 (5 bases). The CDR3 has 13 amino acids. Germline V gene data show CDR1 as SGHRS and CDR2 as YFSETQ. V lost 0 bases and J lost 2, with 6 bases in between. For the CDR3, the DNA is TGCGCCAGCAGCTTGGCAGCGGCCTACGAGCAGTACTTC. Its protein is CASSLAAAYEQYF.

This clone was recorded a few times. The chain is built from TRBV29-1 and TRBJ1-2; D unclear. With 4 bases removed from V and 0 bases from J, the gap between germline ends came to 12 bases. CDR3 length equals 14 residues. Per germline, CDR1 SQVTM and CDR2 ANQGSEA. The CDR3 sequence is CSVGEPGANYGYTF. Here the CDR3 DNA reads TGCAGCGTTGGGGAGCCTGGAGCTAACTATGGCTACACCTTC. Together with reference TRBV29-1 and TRBJ1-2, the CDR3 gives the full variable domain: SAVISQKPSRDICQRGTSLTIQCQVDSQVTMMFWYRQQPGQSLTLIATANQGSEATYESGFVIDKFPISRPNLTFSTLTVSNMSPEDSSIYLCSVGEPGANYGYTFGSGTRLTVV.

This clone was recorded a few times. The chain joins TRBV28 to TRBJ1-2; 7 positions match TRBD1. J gave up 2 bases and V 9 bases, and 9 bases lay outside the gene matches. This CDR3 is built from 14 residues. The V gene's germline CDR1 is MDHEN and CDR2 SYDVKM. This CDR3 reads CASQDGTENYGYTF. The CDR3 region has the DNA TGTGCCAGTCAAGACGGGACAGAGAACTATGGCTACACCTTC.

This clone was observed a few times. The chain carries TRBV28 and TRBJ2-6, with 8 bases that match TRBD1. The CDR3 contains 15 residues. Germline CDR1 reads MDHEN; CDR2 reads SYDVKM. The V gene end was trimmed by 6 bases and the J gene end by 2 bases; junction bases not matched to a gene: 3. The CDR3 sequence: CASRKTGAGANVLTF. Here the CDR3 DNA reads TGTGCCAGCAGAAAGACAGGGGCTGGGGCCAACGTCCTGACTTTC.

This rearrangement joins TRBV28 to TRBJ2-1; D is undetermined. Germline-derived CDR1 and CDR2 are MDHEN and SYDVKM. This CDR3 has 13 amino acids. Trimming cost V 1 base and J 2 bases, with 3 bases left between them. The CDR3 here is CASSLSPYNEQFF. The CDR3 DNA reads as TGTGCCAGCAGTTTATCTCCCTACAATGAGCAGTTCTTC. Filled out from reference TRBV28 and TRBJ2-1, the complete variable domain reads DVKVTQSSRYLVKRTGEKVFLECVQDMDHENMFWYRQDPGLGLRLIYFSYDVKMKEKGDIPEGYSVSREKKERFSLILESASTNQTSMYLCASSLSPYNEQFFGPGTRLTVL.